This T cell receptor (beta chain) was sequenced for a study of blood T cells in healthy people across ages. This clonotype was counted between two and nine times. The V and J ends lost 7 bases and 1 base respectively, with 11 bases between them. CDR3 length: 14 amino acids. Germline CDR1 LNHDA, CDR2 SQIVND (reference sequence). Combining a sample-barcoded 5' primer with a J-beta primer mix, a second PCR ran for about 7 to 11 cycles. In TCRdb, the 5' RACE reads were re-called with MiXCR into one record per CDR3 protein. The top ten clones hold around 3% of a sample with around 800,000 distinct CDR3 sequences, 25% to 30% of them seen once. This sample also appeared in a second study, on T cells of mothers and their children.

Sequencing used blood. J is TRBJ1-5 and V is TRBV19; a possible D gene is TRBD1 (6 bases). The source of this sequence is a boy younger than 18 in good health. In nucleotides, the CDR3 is TGTGCCAGTAAACAGGGCGGGAGCAATCAGCCCCAGCATTTT. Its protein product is CASKQGGSNQPQHF.